Presented here are 17 T cell receptor beta chains from one specimen sequenced in a study of long-term antiretroviral therapy in people with HIV. At survey level, the immunoSEQ assay was run in its v3.0 version. Data came from immunoSEQ multiplex PCR; TCRdb stores just in-frame clones and leaves some out. Of about 30,000 clones in the sample, about 85% are singletons; the top ten hold 7% to 9%. Sequenced here: unsorted PBMCs, sampled 3 years after starting antiretroviral therapy. Source of these receptors: a man in his forties with HIV.

The chain recombines TRBV28 with TRBJ2-2; D could derive from TRBD1 or TRBD2 (5 bases each). Trimming pared 3 bases from V and 4 bases from J, leaving 12 bases between. Germline V gene sequence: CDR1 MDHEN, CDR2 SYDVKM. The CDR3 runs 15 residues. CDR3 nucleotide sequence: TGTGCCAGCAGTTTCGAAGGGGCGGGCACCGGGGAGCTGTTTTTT. This sequence encodes CASSFEGAGTGELFF.

The chain recombines TRBV30 with TRBJ2-7, with D possibly being TRBD1 or TRBD2 (5 bases each). V gave up 7 bases and J gave up 9 bases, with 16 bases separating them. This CDR3 region has 11 residues. The V gene's germline CDR1 is GTSNPN and CDR2 SVGIG (reference sequence). CDR3 amino acids: CAFLGVNRQYF. The CDR3, as DNA: TGTGCCTTCCTGGGGGTGAACAGGCAGTACTTC.

Comment on this clone: Other DNA sequences within the sample encode an identical CDR3. The chain joins TRBV4-1 to TRBJ2-7; D unresolved. V was clipped by 0 bases and J by 2 bases, with 11 bases between them. Germline V CDR1 and CDR2: MGHRA, YSYEKL. This CDR3 comprises 15 residues. The CDR3 region has the DNA TGCGCCAGCAGCCAAGATCAGCCCGGGCCCTACGAGCAGTACTTC. Translation: CASSQDQPGPYEQYF.

CDR3 DNA sequence: TGTGCCAGCAGCTTAGCGGCGATCCACGGCTACACCTTC. It yields the protein CASSLAAIHGYTF. This chain connects TRBV11-1 to TRBJ1-2, with D uncertain. Trimming left V 0 bases short and J 8 bases short, with 10 bases between. There are 13 residues in the CDR3. Germline V lookup: CDR1 SGHAT, CDR2 FQDESV (reference sequence). The full variable domain, completed using reference TRBV11-1 and TRBJ1-2, is EAEVAQSPRYKITEKSQAVAFWCDPISGHATLYWYRQILGQGPELLVQFQDESVVDDSQLPKDRFSAERLKGVDSTLKIQPAELGDSAMYLCASSLAAIHGYTFGSGTRLTVV.

The gene calls are TRBV19 and TRBJ1-1; no definite D call. The CDR3 runs 15 residues. V was shortened by 0 bases and J by 4 bases, with 12 bases between the two germline ends. Germline CDR1 reads LNHDA; CDR2 reads SQIVND (reference sequence). Here the CDR3 DNA reads TGTGCCAGTAGTATAGAGTCGGGATGGGGCACTGAAGCTTTCTTT. Translated, it gives CASSIESGWGTEAFF. Full variable domain (remainder filled in from reference TRBV19 and TRBJ1-1): DGGITQSPKYLFRKEGQNVTLSCEQNLNHDAMYWYRQDPGQGLRLIYYSQIVNDFQKGDIAEGYSVSREKKESFPLTVTSAQKNPTAFYLCASSIESGWGTEAFFGQGTRLTVV.

The chain joins TRBV27 to TRBJ1-2, with 11 bases fitting TRBD1. The V segment lost 5 bases and the J segment 7 bases; nucleotides outside the gene matches: 6. The CDR3 loop spans 14 amino acids. Per the germline V gene, CDR1 is MNHEY and CDR2 is SMNVEV (reference sequence). The CDR3 region has the DNA TGTGCCAGCAGTACCGGGACAGGGGGTATTGGCTACACCTTC. Translating gives CASSTGTGGIGYTF.

This sequence joins TRBV5-8 and TRBJ1-5; D might be TRBD1 (5 bases). The CDR3 contains 13 residues. The germline V and J ends were trimmed by 4 bases and 5 bases, with 10 bases remaining between them. The V gene's germline CDR1 is SGHTS and CDR2 YDEGEE. CDR3 loop: CASSMRGDQPQHF. The CDR3 DNA reads TGTGCCAGCAGCATGAGGGGTGATCAGCCCCAGCATTTT.

This clone is a singleton in its sample. The chain has TRBV29-1 and TRBJ1-1; tentatively, D is TRBD1 (5 bases). This CDR3 has 12 amino acids. The germline V gene has CDR1 SQVTM and CDR2 ANQGSEA. The V end lost 7 bases, the J end lost 5 bases, and 14 bases lay between the germline ends. The CDR3 DNA sequence: TGCAGCGCCGACAGTTTGGGGACTGAAGCTTTCTTT. This translates into CSADSLGTEAFF. The variable domain in full, completed from reference TRBV29-1 and TRBJ1-1, reads SAVISQKPSRDICQRGTSLTIQCQVDSQVTMMFWYRQQPGQSLTLIATANQGSEATYESGFVIDKFPISRPNLTFSTLTVSNMSPEDSSIYLCSADSLGTEAFFGQGTRLTVV.

The chain combines TRBV29-1 with TRBJ2-7, with 7 bases lining up with TRBD1. Looked up from germline, CDR1 is SQVTM and CDR2 is ANQGSEA. With 8 bases clipped from V and 2 bases from J, the junction kept 6 bases outside the gene matches. This CDR3 contains 12 residues. The CDR3: CSILTGTYEQYF. CDR3 in DNA: TGCAGCATCCTGACAGGGACCTACGAGCAGTACTTC.

This chain links TRBV5-6 with TRBJ1-2, with no clear D. Germline V gene data show CDR1 as SGHDT and CDR2 as YYEEEE. V shed 1 base and J shed 5 bases, with 6 bases lying between them. The CDR3 consists of 12 residues. The DNA for the CDR3 is TGTGCCAGCAGCTTGAACTCTTATGGCTACACCTTC. As protein: CASSLNSYGYTF.

The J gene is TRBJ1-4, the V gene TRBV5-6; TRBD1 matches at 12 bases. V dropped 4 bases and J dropped 2; count of bases not matched to a gene: 12. Per the germline V gene, CDR1 is SGHDT and CDR2 is YYEEEE. The CDR3 consists of 19 residues. CDR3 coding DNA: TGTGCCAGCAGCCCGCCGGGACAGGGGGCATTTTCGACTAATGAAAAACTGTTTTTT. As protein: CASSPPGQGAFSTNEKLFF.

V gene TRBV5-4 combines with J gene TRBJ2-3, with a possible D match to TRBD1 (6 bases). Germline assignment: CDR1 SGHNT and CDR2 YYREEE (reference sequence). Trimming shortened V by 3 bases and J by 2 bases, and 22 bases separated the two germline ends. The CDR3 runs 18 residues. In DNA form, the CDR3 reads TGTGCCAGCAGCTCAAAGGGGCGCACAGGGTGGGACACAGATACGCAGTATTTT. It codes for CASSSKGRTGWDTDTQYF.

V and J are TRBV6-5 and TRBJ1-1; TRBD1 aligns across 8 bases. Trimming took 10 bases from V and 1 from J; bases not matched to a gene: 8. Germline V CDR1 and CDR2: MNHEY, SVGAGI. CDR3 length: 14 amino acids. The CDR3 loop reads CATFSQGGNTEAFF. The CDR3 DNA is TGTGCCACCTTCTCACAGGGGGGGAACACTGAAGCTTTCTTT.

In its sample, this clone was seen once. The rearrangement uses TRBV11-1 and TRBJ2-2; TRBD2 matches at 14 bases. This CDR3 contains 18 residues. CDR1 SGHAT and CDR2 FQDESV come from the germline V gene (reference sequence). Trimming cost V 7 bases and J 0 bases; bases outside gene matches: 7. The CDR3 loop is CASNPGLAGDPNTGELFF. The CDR3 DNA sequence: TGTGCCAGCAACCCGGGACTAGCGGGGGACCCGAACACCGGGGAGCTGTTTTTT.

CDR3 bases: TGTGCCAGCAGTCGCGCACTAGCTGGAAACACCATATATTTT. Translation gives CASSRALAGNTIYF. The chain combines TRBV6-5 with TRBJ1-3; D gene uncertain. Trimming stripped 5 bases from V and 2 bases from J, with 10 bases between. This CDR3 comprises 14 residues. CDR1 is MNHEY, CDR2 SVGAGI, per germline.

This sequence joins TRBV4-1 and TRBJ2-7; D is undetermined. Trimming shortened V by 0 bases and J by 3 bases, and 9 bases separated the two germline ends. The CDR3 spans 14 residues. The V gene's germline CDR1 is MGHRA and CDR2 YSYEKL. In DNA form, the CDR3 reads TGCGCCAGCAGCCAAGAAGGCCTACACTACGAGCAGTACTTC. This translates into CASSQEGLHYEQYF.

The J gene is TRBJ2-1, the V gene TRBV27; TRBD1 aligns across 7 bases. The junction had 15 bases not matched to a gene; V was cut back by 3 bases and J by 7 bases. The CDR3 runs 17 residues. Germline V gene data show CDR1 as MNHEY and CDR2 as SMNVEV (reference sequence). CDR3 amino acids: CASSFFVGTGTDNEQFF. The DNA for the CDR3 is TGTGCCAGCAGTTTCTTTGTAGGGACCGGGACAGATAATGAGCAGTTCTTC.